These T cell receptor beta chains were read from a single sample in a study of blood T cell repertoires in COVID-19. The data were produced by immunoSEQ multiplex PCR, yet TCRdb's version contains in-frame clones alone and is incomplete. The sample consists of roughly 60,000 clones, around four fifths of them appearing once. The sample was peripheral blood. The receptors originated from a human donor in a cohort sampled during active COVID-19. CDR3s include the opening cysteine and the closing phenylalanine or tryptophan. Fields, in order: V gene, CDR3 protein.

V: TRBV30; CDR3: CAWRSWQGEEFLFF
V: TRBV9; CDR3: CASSVGPRGGQETQYF
V: TRBV19; CDR3: CATRLAGVTEAFF
V: TRBV18; CDR3: CASSPVPGQGNIQYF
V: TRBV7-9; CDR3: CASRAGQNYGYTF
V: TRBV5-6; CDR3: CASRWGVENTEAFF
V: TRBV20-1; CDR3: CSASPGQGFHQPQHF
V: TRBV5-1; CDR3: CASSRGQAGSGNTIYF
V: TRBV9; CDR3: CASSVQGSGEQYF
V: TRBV24-1; CDR3: CATSDDRAEGVQYF
V: TRBV28; CDR3: CASSLTQGNYGYTF
V: TRBV14; CDR3: CASSRGFSGANVLTF
V: TRBV24-1; CDR3: CATSDYGTGFGYTF
V: TRBV7-9; CDR3: CASSPPGVSTDTQYF
V: TRBV5-6; CDR3: CASSPWTGLISGNTIYF
V: TRBV10-1; CDR3: CASSAGTGVYEQYF
V: TRBV11-2; CDR3: CASSLSGRGTSYEQYF
V: TRBV28; CDR3: CASSFDVASGQPQHF
V: TRBV28; CDR3: CASSSTLTGTVADTQYF
V: TRBV5-6; CDR3: CASSLGRTSRREAFF
V: TRBV6-5; CDR3: CASSTQQGTHSPLHF
V: TRBV27; CDR3: CASSLKGSGRWDEQYF
V: TRBV4-1; CDR3: CASSQEQGAWNEQFF